This T cell receptor beta chain came from a study of control samples from healthy donors and cancer patients (dated by TCRdb to about 2020). The CDR3 measures 16 amino acids from cysteine to phenylalanine. Only the CDR3 DNA is retained, 48 bases long and in frame from the first base. Germline trimming: 7 bases from V, 0 bases from J; junction bases outside gene matches: 9. Taken from the germline V gene, the CDR1 and CDR2 loops are SGHRS and YFSETQ. As to this clone: Its antigen is unknown. Base-call qualities are not available, and no considerably larger clone is one nucleotide away.

To prepare the library, the immunoSEQ multiplex PCR assay was applied. Not all clones reach the TCRdb copy of this immuneACCESS table, which keeps in-frame sequences only. Checked studies attribute under half of the gap to unresolved V genes and leave the rest unexplained. Across this sample there are 350,000 to 450,000 clones, with 80% to 95% seen only once. The ten top clones hold roughly 6.4% of the sample. The origin of this receptor is a man between 40 and 49 years old with head and neck cancer. The sample comprised PBMCs. Recombination joined TRBV5-1 with TRBJ1-5; 8 junctional bases match TRBD1. The sequence in DNA is TGCGCCAGCGGATCTAGGACAGGGCATAGCAATCAGCCCCAGCATTTT. This translates into CASGSRTGHSNQPQHF. Where the CDR3 stops, the reference TRBV5-1 and TRBJ1-5 genes take over; the full variable domain is KAGVTQTPRYLIKTRGQQVTLSCSPISGHRSVSWYQQTPGQGLQFLFEYFSETQRNKGNFPGRFSGRQFSNSRSEMNVSTLELGDSALYLCASGSRTGHSNQPQHFGDGTRLSIL.